The 15 T cell receptor beta chains given below trace back to one sample, sequenced in a study of early T cells in non-severe SARS-CoV-2 infection. TCRdb processed the 5' RACE reads anew with MiXCR; each CDR3 protein has one entry. The table records fewer than 65,000 distinct CDR3 sequences, 9.3% of them present only once. The specimen was whole blood. These receptors were obtained from an adult who was a healthcare worker with PCR-confirmed SARS-CoV-2 infection or an uninfected control (not recorded which).

In this sample, this clonotype turned up many times. At one of its ends the junction is not consistent with the germline gene, which may arise from a read error. The V gene is TRBV6-1, the J gene TRBJ1-3; a weak D match, TRBD1 (6 bases). The CDR3 runs 14 residues. Germline-derived CDR1 and CDR2 are MNHNS and SASEGT. The CDR3 DNA reads TGTGCCAGCAGCGACAGGACCTCTGAAAACACCATATATTTT. It is translated as CASSDRTSENTIYF.

The table lists this clonotype with many counts. The V call is TRBV27, the J call TRBJ1-5; no clear D gene. V shed 6 bases and J shed 3 bases, with 15 bases lying between them. CDR1 is MNHEY, CDR2 SMNVEV, per germline (reference sequence). There are 15 residues in the CDR3. The CDR3 DNA reads TGTGCCAGCAGATGGACGTCAACAATCAATCAGCCCCAGCATTTT. Encoded protein: CASRWTSTINQPQHF.

There are many counts of this clonotype. J is TRBJ1-5 and V is TRBV5-1; no clear D gene. V lost 0 bases, J lost 2 bases, and 9 bases lay in between. The CDR3 runs to 15 residues. The germline V gene has CDR1 SGHRS and CDR2 YFSETQ. CDR3 nucleotide sequence: TGCGCCAGCAGCTTGGAGGTGTGTTGCAATCAGCCCCAGCATTTT. It is translated as CASSLEVCCNQPQHF.

This clonotype was detected ten times or more. The V call is TRBV6-5, the J call TRBJ2-1, with D possibly being TRBD2 (6 bases). Germline loops: CDR1 MNHEY, CDR2 SVGAGI. Trimming took off 6 bases at V and 0 bases at J, with 12 bases between the two ends. This CDR3 has 15 residues. In nucleotides, the CDR3 is TGTGCCAGCAGCGACGACGGGAGCTCCTACAATGAGCAGTTCTTC. This sequence encodes CASSDDGSSYNEQFF.

V usage is TRBV7-9 and J usage is TRBJ2-1; D unclear. Germline V gives CDR1 SEHNR, CDR2 FQNEAQ (reference sequence). V was clipped by 7 bases and J by 4 bases, with 17 bases between them. This CDR3 contains 15 residues. CDR3 nucleotides: TGTGCCAGCACCTTCCACTGGAGAGAATACAATGAGCAGTTCTTC. This encodes CASTFHWREYNEQFF.

This clonotype has only a few counts. The chain is built from TRBV3-1 and TRBJ1-3, with D tentatively TRBD1 (5 bases). CDR1 and CDR2 (germline): LGHDT, YNNKEL (reference sequence). Trimming cost V 1 base and J 10 bases, with 11 bases left between them. The CDR3 consists of 13 residues. The CDR3 sequence: CASSQGGLGTIYF. In nucleotides, the CDR3 is TGTGCCAGCAGCCAAGGGGGGTTGGGGACCATATATTTT.

This clonotype was seen at least ten times. The J gene is TRBJ1-5, the V gene TRBV30; possible D gene TRBD1, 5 bases. The V gene's germline CDR1 is GTSNPN and CDR2 SVGIG (reference sequence). With 0 bases removed from V and 7 bases from J, the gap between germline ends came to 10 bases. This CDR3 is built from 13 residues. The CDR3 region has the DNA TGTGCCTGGAGTGTAGGGGAGCAACAGCCCCAGCATTTT. Translating gives CAWSVGEQQPQHF.

Many counts were recorded for this clonotype. The gene calls are TRBV5-5 and TRBJ2-2; 12 bases map to TRBD1. This CDR3 comprises 17 residues. In germline, CDR1 is SGHKS, CDR2 YYEKEE (reference sequence). The ends lost 7 bases at V and 0 bases at J; junction bases unmatched: 7. The CDR3 DNA reads as TGTGCCAGCGGCACCGGGACAGGGGGCGCGAACACCGGGGAGCTGTTTTTT. Translated, it gives CASGTGTGGANTGELFF. The whole variable domain, filled in from reference TRBV5-5 and TRBJ2-2, reads DAGVTQSPTHLIKTRGQQVTLRCSPISGHKSVSWYQQVLGQGPQFIFQYYEKEERGRGNFPDRFSARQFPNYSSELNVNALLLGDSALYLCASGTGTGGANTGELFFGEGSRLTVL.

This clonotype was seen repeatedly, ten times or more. The rearrangement uses TRBV24-1 and TRBJ2-1; D not certain. Germline V gene sequence: CDR1 KGHDR, CDR2 SFDVKD. CDR3 length: 13 residues. V shed 1 base and J shed 4 bases, with 4 bases lying between them. The CDR3 DNA sequence: TGTGCCACCAGTGATTTCCCTTACAATGAGCAGTTCTTC. Encoded protein: CATSDFPYNEQFF.

This clonotype was counted between two and nine times. V is TRBV12-3 or TRBV12-4 and J is TRBJ2-5; TRBD2 matches at 13 bases. V dropped 5 bases and J dropped 4; count of bases not matched to a gene: 4. The CDR3 has 15 amino acids. CDR3 DNA: TGTGCCAGCAGTCTGGGACTAGCGGGGCGAGAGACCCAGTACTTC. It encodes CASSLGLAGRETQYF.

This clonotype was detected only a few times. The gene calls are TRBV7-9 and TRBJ2-5; the D gene is possibly TRBD1 (6 bases). CDR1 is SEHNR, CDR2 FQNEAQ, per germline (reference sequence). The CDR3 consists of 14 residues. V lost 6 bases and J lost 1, with 12 bases in between. The CDR3 DNA reads as TGTGCCAGCAGTGGCACAGGGTTCCAAGAGACCCAGTACTTC. Its translation: CASSGTGFQETQYF.

This clonotype has just a few counts. This chain connects TRBV6-1 to TRBJ1-6; D ambiguous. Germline V gene data show CDR1 as MNHNS and CDR2 as SASEGT. V lost 5 bases, J lost 15 bases, and 17 bases lay in between. The CDR3 loop spans 13 amino acids. The CDR3 DNA follows: TGTGCCAGCAGTTCCTCGCCTGTTGGACTCCTCCACTTT. Translation: CASSSSPVGLLHF.

The rearrangement joins TRBV4-1 to TRBJ1-1; tentative D call: TRBD1 (5 bases). CDR1 MGHRA and CDR2 YSYEKL come from the germline V gene. The CDR3 loop spans 14 amino acids. V gave up 1 base and J gave up 7 bases, with 13 bases separating them. CDR3 DNA sequence: TGCGCCAGCAGCCAAGCGGGGGGAGGGAATGAAGCTTTCTTT. It specifies CASSQAGGGNEAFF.

This clonotype was detected many times. This chain joins TRBV5-5 and TRBJ2-3; TRBD2 agrees at 9 bases. There are 16 residues in the CDR3. CDR1 is SGHKS and CDR2 is YYEKEE in the germline V gene (reference sequence). The J segment lost 2 bases and the V segment lost 0 bases, leaving 4 bases of the junction unmatched. CDR3 sequence reads: CASSLGASGNTDTQYF. CDR3 nucleotide sequence: TGTGCCAGCAGCTTGGGGGCTAGCGGGAACACAGATACGCAGTATTTT.

This clonotype came up many times. The chain links TRBV13 to TRBJ1-1; D gene unclear. Germline assignment: CDR1 PRHDT and CDR2 FYEKMQ (reference sequence). This CDR3 is 17 amino acids long. Deletions cut 0 bases from V and 1 base from J, with 15 bases between. CDR3 nucleotides: TGTGCCAGCAGCTTAGGACGGTTACCCTGGGGGAACACTGAAGCTTTCTTT. Translated: CASSLGRLPWGNTEAFF.